This entry lists 10 T cell receptor beta chains sequenced from one sample in a study of T-cell memory formation after mild COVID-19. TCRdb analysed the 5' RACE reads with MiXCR anew, one entry per CDR3 protein. The sample gives roughly 450,000 distinct CDR3 sequences, about 20% of which show up once; 10% to 15% is in the top ten. The sequenced sample was PBMCs or a T cell subset sorted from them (not recorded which). The receptors derive from an adult woman who had mild COVID-19 (a few samples of this study predate the infection). Cell type and time point are not known.

The CDR3 reads CASTVTGNTEAFF. CDR3 DNA sequence: TGTGCCAGCACCGTCACAGGGAACACTGAAGCTTTCTTT. This sequence joins TRBV6-1 and TRBJ1-1, with D possibly TRBD1 on 5 matching bases. Germline V lookup: CDR1 MNHNS, CDR2 SASEGT. This CDR3 has 13 residues. V lost 7 bases and J lost 1, with 10 bases in between.

The chain joins TRBV12-3 or TRBV12-4 to TRBJ2-7; no clear D gene. V lost 4 bases and J lost 5, with 24 bases in between. This CDR3 is 17 amino acids long. The CDR3 DNA sequence: TGTGCCAGCAGTTCAATACCCCGGAACCGCCCTAGGCACGAGCAGTACTTC. Translation: CASSSIPRNRPRHEQYF.

This clonotype occurred a few times. This chain connects TRBV7-9 to TRBJ2-7; 9 bases line up with TRBD1. This CDR3 has 16 residues. Germline V lookup: CDR1 SEHNR, CDR2 FQNEAQ (reference sequence). V lost 5 bases to trimming and J lost 0 bases; unmatched junction nucleotides: 8. CDR3 residues: CASSPDRGFYSYEQYF. In DNA form, the CDR3 reads TGTGCCAGCAGCCCTGACAGGGGGTTCTACTCCTACGAGCAGTACTTC.

V usage is TRBV3-1 and J usage is TRBJ2-6; D gene ambiguous. The V gene's germline CDR1 is LGHDT and CDR2 YNNKEL (reference sequence). Trimming cost V 3 bases and J 3 bases, with 9 bases left between them. The CDR3 runs 15 residues. This chain's CDR3 is CASSQITLGANVLTF. CDR3 in DNA: TGTGCCAGCAGCCAGATAACCCTTGGGGCCAACGTCCTGACTTTC.

J is TRBJ1-1 and V is TRBV4-1; 9 positions agree with TRBD1. The germline V gene has CDR1 MGHRA and CDR2 YSYEKL. V was pared by 1 base and J by 5 bases, with 2 bases of the junction left unmatched. This CDR3 is 14 amino acids long. The CDR3 sequence is CASSQGDRVTEAFF. The CDR3 nucleotides read TGCGCCAGCAGCCAAGGGGACAGGGTGACTGAAGCTTTCTTT.

The chain has TRBV5-1 and TRBJ2-2; TRBD1 is a possible D gene (6 bases). CDR3 length: 15 residues. With 2 bases removed from V and 4 bases from J, the gap between germline ends came to 12 bases. In germline, CDR1 is SGHRS, CDR2 YFSETQ. The CDR3 nucleotides are TGCGCCAGCAGCTTTTTCGCAGGGGCCACCGGGGAGCTGTTTTTT. Its translation is CASSFFAGATGELFF.

V and J are TRBV4-1 and TRBJ2-4; TRBD2 matches 7 bases. CDR1 and CDR2 (germline): MGHRA, YSYEKL. This CDR3 comprises 17 residues. Trimming at V came to 3 bases and at J to 0 bases, leaving 8 bases not matched to a gene. CDR3 DNA sequence: TGCGCCAGCAGCCAGATGGGGGGGGACCTAGCCAAAAACATTCAGTACTTC. It translates to CASSQMGGDLAKNIQYF.

This clonotype was observed a few times. This chain connects TRBV5-1 to TRBJ2-7; the D is unclear. The CDR3 consists of 11 residues. The V gene lost 3 bases and the J gene lost 5 bases, with 6 bases spanning the gap. Germline CDR1 reads SGHRS; CDR2 reads YFSETQ. The CDR3 here is CASSYKHEQYF. The CDR3 DNA sequence: TGCGCCAGCAGCTATAAGCACGAGCAGTACTTC.

The rearrangement uses TRBV9 and TRBJ2-7; the D is unclear. This CDR3 comprises 14 residues. Per the germline V gene, CDR1 is SGDLS and CDR2 is YYNGEE. Trimming shortened V by 0 bases and J by 5 bases, and 12 bases separated the two germline ends. The CDR3 spells CASSVGRASHEQYF. The CDR3 nucleotides read TGTGCCAGCAGCGTAGGACGAGCGTCCCACGAGCAGTACTTC.

The V gene is TRBV9, the J gene TRBJ2-1; no definite D call. Germline CDR1 reads SGDLS; CDR2 reads YYNGEE. V lost 2 bases to trimming and J lost 10 bases, with 10 bases between them. The CDR3 sequence is 12 residues long. The CDR3 DNA follows: TGTGCCAGCAGCGTCTCGTTTTCCGAGCAGTTCTTC. Protein sequence: CASSVSFSEQFF.